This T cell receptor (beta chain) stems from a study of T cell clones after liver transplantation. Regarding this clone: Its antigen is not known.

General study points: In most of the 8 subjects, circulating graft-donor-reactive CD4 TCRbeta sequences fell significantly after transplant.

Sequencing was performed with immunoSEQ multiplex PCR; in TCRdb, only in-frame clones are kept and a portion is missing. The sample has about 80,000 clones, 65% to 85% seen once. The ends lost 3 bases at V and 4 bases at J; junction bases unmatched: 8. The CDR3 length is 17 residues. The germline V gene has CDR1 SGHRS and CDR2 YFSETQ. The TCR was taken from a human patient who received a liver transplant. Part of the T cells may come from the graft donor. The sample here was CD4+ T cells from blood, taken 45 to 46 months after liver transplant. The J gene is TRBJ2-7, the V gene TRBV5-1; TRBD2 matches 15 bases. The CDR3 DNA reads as TGCGCCAGCAGCTCGATGGGGACTAGCGGGGGGTATTACGAGCAGTACTTC. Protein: CASSSMGTSGGYYEQYF.